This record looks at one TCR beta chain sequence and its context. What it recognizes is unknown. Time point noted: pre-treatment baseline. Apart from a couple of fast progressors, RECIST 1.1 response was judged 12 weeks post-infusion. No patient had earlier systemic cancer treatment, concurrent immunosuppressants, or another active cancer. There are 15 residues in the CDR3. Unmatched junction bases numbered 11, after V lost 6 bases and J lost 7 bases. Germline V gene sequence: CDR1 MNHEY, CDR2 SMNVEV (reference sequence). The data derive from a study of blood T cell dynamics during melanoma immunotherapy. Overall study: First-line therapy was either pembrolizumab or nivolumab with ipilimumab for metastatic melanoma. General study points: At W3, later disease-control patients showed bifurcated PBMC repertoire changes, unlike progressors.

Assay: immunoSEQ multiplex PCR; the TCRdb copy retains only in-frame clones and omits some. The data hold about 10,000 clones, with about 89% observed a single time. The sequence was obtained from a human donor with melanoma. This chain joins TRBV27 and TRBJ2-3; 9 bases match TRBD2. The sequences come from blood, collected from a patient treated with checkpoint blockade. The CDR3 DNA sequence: TGTGCCAGCAGGACGACTAGCGGTACGACCTATACGCAGTATTTT. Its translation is CASRTTSGTTYTQYF.